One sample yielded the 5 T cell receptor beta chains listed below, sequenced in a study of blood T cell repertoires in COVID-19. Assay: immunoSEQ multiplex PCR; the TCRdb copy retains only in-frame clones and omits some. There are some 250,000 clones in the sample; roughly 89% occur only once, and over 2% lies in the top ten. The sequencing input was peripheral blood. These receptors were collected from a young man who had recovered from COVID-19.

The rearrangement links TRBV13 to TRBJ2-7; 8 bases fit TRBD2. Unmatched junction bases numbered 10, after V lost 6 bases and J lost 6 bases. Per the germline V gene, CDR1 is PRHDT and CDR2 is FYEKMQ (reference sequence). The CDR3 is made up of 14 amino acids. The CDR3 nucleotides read TGTGCCAGCAGGCTGGCGGGGGGCCCCCTCGAGCAGTACTTC. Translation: CASRLAGGPLEQYF.

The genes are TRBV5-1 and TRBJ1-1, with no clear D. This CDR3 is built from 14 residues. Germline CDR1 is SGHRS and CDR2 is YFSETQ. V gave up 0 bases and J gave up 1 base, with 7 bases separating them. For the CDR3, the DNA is TGCGCCAGCAGCTTGGAGGCGGCGAACACTGAAGCTTTCTTT. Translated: CASSLEAANTEAFF.

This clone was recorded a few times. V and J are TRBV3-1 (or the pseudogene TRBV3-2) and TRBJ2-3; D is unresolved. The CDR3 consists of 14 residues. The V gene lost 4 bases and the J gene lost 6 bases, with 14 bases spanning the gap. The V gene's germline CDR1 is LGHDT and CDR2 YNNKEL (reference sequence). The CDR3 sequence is CASSPRLVSDTQYF. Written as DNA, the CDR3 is TGTGCCAGCAGCCCCCGGCTAGTCTCGGATACGCAGTATTTT.

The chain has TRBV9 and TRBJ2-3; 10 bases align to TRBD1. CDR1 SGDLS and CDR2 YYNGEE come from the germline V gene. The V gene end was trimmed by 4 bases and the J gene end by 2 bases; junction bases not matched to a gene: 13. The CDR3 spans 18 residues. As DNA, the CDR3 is TGTGCCAGCAGCTACTTGGTTCCGGGACAGGGGTTCACAGATACGCAGTATTTT. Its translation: CASSYLVPGQGFTDTQYF.

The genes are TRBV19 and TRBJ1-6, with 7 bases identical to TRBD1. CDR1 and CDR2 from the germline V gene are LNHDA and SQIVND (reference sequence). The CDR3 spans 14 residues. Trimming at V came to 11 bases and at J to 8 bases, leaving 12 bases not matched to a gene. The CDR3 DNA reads TGTGCCGCATCGGCCGGGACAGCGGATTCACCCCTCCACTTT. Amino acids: CAASAGTADSPLHF. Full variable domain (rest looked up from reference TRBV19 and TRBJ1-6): DGGITQSPKYLFRKEGQNVTLSCEQNLNHDAMYWYRQDPGQGLRLIYYSQIVNDFQKGDIAEGYSVSREKKESFPLTVTSAQKNPTAFYLCAASAGTADSPLHFGNGTRLTVT.